The source of this T cell receptor beta chain is a study of blood T cell repertoires in COVID-19. Study as a whole: Sites across the United States, Italy and Spain contributed samples from acute and convalescent COVID-19. Sample material is recorded as cDNA or gDNA derived from T cells, B-cell-depleted T cells, or PBMCs.

The V and J ends lost 0 bases and 8 bases respectively, with 11 bases between them. The CDR3 length is 14 residues. Germline values: CDR1 SGHDN, CDR2 FVKESK. Per the authors' pipeline: Using reference gene primer amplification, nucleated cell counts were estimated. Here immunoSEQ multiplex PCR was the method, and the copy in TCRdb shows in-frame clones only, minus some. The DNA was the basis for D and trimming; V, J and clone size are from that table. Of around 320,000 clones listed, 88% are singletons. Sample: peripheral blood. This sequence originates from a woman under 40 who had recovered from COVID-19. This chain uses TRBV14 with TRBJ2-1, with D possibly being TRBD2 (6 bases). The CDR3 sequence: CASSQERLVDEQFF. CDR3 sequence (DNA): TGTGCCAGCAGCCAAGAAAGACTAGTGGATGAGCAGTTCTTC.